A single T cell receptor (beta chain) is shown here with its context. The CDR3 loop spans 14 amino acids. V dropped 5 bases and J dropped 5; count of bases not matched to a gene: 7. Per the germline V gene, CDR1 is SNHLY and CDR2 is FYNNEI. These data are taken from a study of blood T cell repertoires in COVID-19. Clones were sequenced by immunoSEQ multiplex PCR, and TCRdb holds only the in-frame ones, with some missing. The sample has 200,000 to 250,000 clones, 84% seen once. This chain joins TRBV2 and TRBJ1-1, with 8 positions matching TRBD1. The specimen sequenced was PBMCs or T cells enriched from blood (not recorded which). The TCR comes from a man in his 60s who had recovered from COVID-19. The CDR3 DNA reads TGTGCCAGCAGTAAGACAGGGGTAGATACTGAAGCTTTCTTT. This gives the protein CASSKTGVDTEAFF.